This TCR beta chain was captured by sequencing in a study of Graves' ophthalmopathy and Graves' hyperthyroidism. Findings and limits, study-wide: For separating ophthalmopathy from stable hyperthyroidism, a 13-signature model gave around 86% sensitivity and about 80% specificity. Both an approximately 71% sensitivity and an approximately 72% specificity characterized the model's predictions of ophthalmopathy progression.

Comment on this clonotype: Its antigen is currently unknown.

Amplification of the TCR beta CDR3 regions used RNA transcripts (as template). An initial RT-PCR round employing HTBI primers preceded a second-round multiplex PCR. TCRdb called the multiplex PCR reads again in MiXCR, with one record for every CDR3 protein. The sample includes tens of thousands of distinct CDR3 sequences, approximately 50% of them seen just once. A diagnosis was made from clinical symptoms together with serum thyroxine, TRAb, thyroid ultrasound and orbital computed tomography. This CDR3 contains 17 residues. Germline V gene lookup returns CDR1 SEHNR and CDR2 FQNEAQ (reference sequence). V shed 3 bases and J 1 base; nucleotides not matched to a gene: 4.

This chain uses TRBV7-9 with TRBJ2-5; 14 nucleotides match TRBD2. Sample: peripheral blood. This sequence originates from an adult woman with stable Graves' hyperthyroidism. In nucleotides, the CDR3 is TGTGCCAGCAGCTTCGGGACTAGCGGGAGACCCCAAGAGACCCAGTACTTC. This translates into CASSFGTSGRPQETQYF.